The 6 T cell receptor beta chains in this list originate from one sample, sequenced in a study of tumor-infiltrating lymphocytes in primary liver carcinoma. Researchers generated TCR beta cDNA from around 0.55 ug of total RNA, relying on a constant-region primer. Generation of the TCR beta libraries relied on three nested multiplex PCR rounds using slightly modified ARM-PCR. In the first two PCR rounds, TRBV1-TRBV30 forward primers were paired with a C-beta reverse primer, and each round lasted about 9 cycles. MiXCR was run by TCRdb on the multiplex PCR reads, yielding one entry per CDR3 protein. This table holds about 200,000 distinct CDR3 sequences, about 61% found once. Unsorted whole blood yielded the blood RNA, and germline DNA was also extracted. Sequenced material: peripheral blood. The receptors were sampled from a woman aged 55-69 years with primary liver carcinoma and hepatitis B virus infection.

The chain uses TRBV5-4 and TRBJ2-1; the match to TRBD2 covers 8 bases. V lost 4 bases to trimming and J lost 13 bases; unmatched junction nucleotides: 10. There are 13 residues in the CDR3. Germline V gene sequence: CDR1 SGHNT, CDR2 YYREEE (reference sequence). CDR3 bases: TGTGCCAGCAGCGCATCTAGCGGGCCCGGCCAGTTCTTC. It specifies CASSASSGPGQFF.

About this clonotype: This likely comes from a read error, as the CDR3 has no conserved phenylalanine or tryptophan at its end. This chain joins TRBV12-3 or TRBV12-4 and TRBJ1-2, with unresolved D. Trimming cost V 3 bases and J 5 bases, with 16 bases left between them. The CDR3 is 15 amino acids. CDR3 amino acids: CASSFRRMPGYGYTI. DNA for the CDR3: TGTGCCAGCAGTTTCCGCCGGATGCCGGGGTATGGCTACACCATC.

The chain recombines TRBV5-4 with TRBJ1-1; 8 bases map to TRBD1. Germline CDR1 SGHNT, CDR2 YYREEE (reference sequence). V lost 6 bases to trimming and J lost 0 bases; unmatched junction nucleotides: 10. There are 16 residues in the CDR3. In DNA form, the CDR3 reads TGTGCCAGCAACCCCCGGACAGGGTTGGTGAACACTGAAGCTTTCTTT. Its translation: CASNPRTGLVNTEAFF.

The rearrangement uses TRBV6-5 and TRBJ2-1; unclear D gene. The CDR3 extends over 14 amino acids. The ends were cut back, 2 bases at V and 8 bases at J, with 13 bases in the middle. Germline V lookup: CDR1 MNHEY, CDR2 SVGAGI. Here the CDR3 DNA reads TGTGCCAGCAGTTACCCGACACGTGACTATGAGCAGTTCTTC. Translation gives CASSYPTRDYEQFF.

This rearrangement joins TRBV24-1 to TRBJ2-2; the D gene is possibly TRBD2 (5 bases). The CDR3 totals 14 residues. V was shortened by 7 bases and J by 5 bases, with 13 bases between the two germline ends. In germline, CDR1 is KGHDR, CDR2 SFDVKD. CDR3 sequence reads: CATRDRRLTGELFF. The CDR3, as DNA: TGTGCCACCAGGGATCGGAGGCTTACCGGGGAGCTGTTTTTT.

For this clonotype: Germline is not matched at one junction end, which may reflect a read error. The J gene is TRBJ1-5, the V gene TRBV4-1; the D is unclear. The CDR3 sequence is 15 residues long. CDR1 and CDR2 (germline): MGHRA, YSYEKL. CDR3 sequence reads: CSSSEYTSRNQPQHF. In DNA, the CDR3 is TGCTCCAGCAGCGAGTACACCTCTAGAAATCAGCCCCAGCATTTT.